Listed here are 6 T cell receptor beta chains from one sample, sequenced in a study of blood T cells in healthy people across ages. Through a sample-barcoded 5' primer and a J-beta primer mix, a second PCR was run for about 6 to 11 cycles. MiXCR, run by TCRdb on the 5' RACE reads, gives a single entry per CDR3 protein. The data hold 1,300,000 or so distinct CDR3 sequences, with 59% observed a single time. The sequenced material came from blood. The receptors were sampled from a man between 18 and 29 years old in good health.

The table lists this clonotype with a few counts. The genes are TRBV10-3 and TRBJ2-5, with D perhaps TRBD2 (5 bases). This CDR3 comprises 13 residues. V was clipped by 8 bases and J by 3 bases, with 13 bases between them. The germline V gene has CDR1 ENHRY and CDR2 SYGVKD. The DNA for the CDR3 is TGTGCCATCCAGAGGCCCGGGGAAGAGACCCAGTACTTC. Translation: CAIQRPGEETQYF.

The V call is TRBV20-1, the J call TRBJ2-5; 7 bases align to TRBD1. From germline, CDR1 is DFQATT and CDR2 SNEGSKA (reference sequence). The CDR3 is 15 amino acids. The ends lost 5 bases at V and 5 bases at J; junction bases unmatched: 14. The CDR3 loop is CSARRTGRSQETQYF. CDR3 sequence (DNA): TGCAGTGCTCGAAGGACAGGCCGTTCCCAGGAGACCCAGTACTTC.

This clonotype was seen only a few times. The V gene is TRBV29-1, the J gene TRBJ2-7; D may correspond to TRBD1 or TRBD2 (5 bases each). The CDR3 loop spans 17 amino acids. V lost 2 bases and J 10 bases, leaving 30 bases between the germline ends. Germline CDR1 SQVTM, CDR2 ANQGSEA. CDR3 residues: CSVESGDRSFHGDNQYF. In DNA, the CDR3 is TGCAGCGTTGAAAGCGGTGACAGATCTTTCCATGGGGATAACCAGTACTTC.

In its sample, this clonotype was seen a few times. The chain couples TRBV28 to TRBJ2-5, with D perhaps assigned TRBD1 or TRBD2 (7 bases each). Trimming cost V 5 bases and J 5 bases, with 15 bases left between them. The germline V gene has CDR1 MDHEN and CDR2 SYDVKM. The CDR3 totals 14 residues. The CDR3 sequence: CASSPTGRVETQYF. The CDR3 DNA is TGTGCCAGCAGTCCGACAGGGAGGGTGGAGACCCAGTACTTC.

About this clonotype itself: One end of the junction fails to match germline, which may point to a read error. V gene TRBV24-1 combines with J gene TRBJ2-4; TRBD2 is a possible D gene (6 bases). CDR1 is KGHDR and CDR2 is SFDVKD in the germline V gene. This CDR3 has 19 residues. CDR3 sequence: CAARRGTLLPSLAKNIQYF. DNA of the CDR3: TGTGCCGCCAGACGCGGGACTCTCCTACCATCCCTAGCCAAAAACATTCAGTACTTC.

The genes are TRBV10-3 and TRBJ2-5; D is possibly TRBD1 (6 bases). V was trimmed by 6 bases and J by 5 bases, leaving 16 bases between them. Looked up from germline, CDR1 is ENHRY and CDR2 is SYGVKD. The CDR3 covers 14 residues. CDR3 nucleotide sequence: TGTGCCATCAGGAAGGACAGTCTGTTGGAGACCCAGTACTTC. Translation gives CAIRKDSLLETQYF.